A selection of T cell receptor beta chains follows, all from one sample in a study of T cells in Graves' hyperthyroidism and ophthalmopathy. TCRdb recomputed calls from the multiplex PCR reads with MiXCR, one row per CDR3 protein. The sample has a few hundred thousand distinct CDR3 sequences, less than 15% seen once. The sequencing input was blood. Receptors originate from a woman aged 40 to 49 with Graves' hyperthyroidism that later progressed to Graves' ophthalmopathy. CDR3s include the opening cysteine and the closing phenylalanine or tryptophan. A D gene is named only where the DNA matches it firmly. Expanded clones get a size class; other rows say once, few or many, or leave the size out.

D gene: -; CDR3 length: 12; V gene: TRBV27; J gene: TRBJ1-2; clone size: few; CDR3 DNA: TGTGCCAGCAGTGAGAGGGCGGGAGGCTACACCTTC; CDR3 protein: CASSERAGGYTF
D gene: -; CDR3 length: 16; V gene: TRBV2; J gene: TRBJ2-3; clone size: many; CDR3 DNA: TGTGCCAGCAGTCCGTTTGCTAGCGTAAGAACAGATACGCAGTATTTT; CDR3 protein: CASSPFASVRTDTQYF
D gene: TRBD1; CDR3 length: 13; V gene: TRBV12-3/TRBV12-4; J gene: TRBJ1-5; clone size: many; CDR3 DNA: TGTGCCAGCAGGCGGACAGGAGATCAGCCCCAGCATTTT; CDR3 protein: CASRRTGDQPQHF
D gene: -; CDR3 length: 13; V gene: TRBV3-1; J gene: TRBJ2-7; clone size: few; CDR3 DNA: TGTGCCAGCAGCTCCGGCGGGGTTTCCGAGCAGTACTTC; CDR3 protein: CASSSGGVSEQYF
D gene: TRBD1; CDR3 length: 20; V gene: TRBV27; J gene: TRBJ2-6; clone size: many; CDR3 DNA: TGTGCCACCAGAGCCAACGCCGTAAGGACAGGGGGTACAGGGGCCAACGTCCTGACTTTC; CDR3 protein: CATRANAVRTGGTGANVLTF
D gene: -; CDR3 length: 14; V gene: TRBV7-9; J gene: TRBJ2-3; clone size: -; CDR3 DNA: TGTGCCAGCAGCTTACTAGCTCACACAGATACGCAGTATTTT; CDR3 protein: CASSLLAHTDTQYF
D gene: -; CDR3 length: 15; V gene: TRBV4-1; J gene: TRBJ1-4; clone size: -; CDR3 DNA: TGCGCCAGCAGCCAAGCTTGGGGGGCGGATGAAAAACTGCTTTTT; CDR3 protein: CASSQAWGADEKLLF
D gene: -; CDR3 length: 13; V gene: TRBV20-1; J gene: TRBJ2-3; clone size: many; CDR3 DNA: TGCAGTGGGGTGTGGGCTAGCACAGATACGCAGTATTTT; CDR3 protein: CSGVWASTDTQYF
D gene: -; CDR3 length: 13; V gene: TRBV11-3; J gene: TRBJ2-1; clone size: many; CDR3 DNA: TGTGCCAGCAGCTTCCTTTCTAGCAATGAGCAGTTCTTC; CDR3 protein: CASSFLSSNEQFF
D gene: -; CDR3 length: 13; V gene: TRBV6-1; J gene: TRBJ2-1; clone size: many; CDR3 DNA: TGTGCCAGCAGTCCAGCGGCTCACAATGAGCAGTTCTTC; CDR3 protein: CASSPAAHNEQFF
D gene: -; CDR3 length: 12; V gene: TRBV5-1; J gene: TRBJ1-2; clone size: few; CDR3 DNA: TGCGCCAGCAGCCCTGGACACGATGGCTACACCTTC; CDR3 protein: CASSPGHDGYTF
D gene: -; CDR3 length: 17; V gene: TRBV10-3; J gene: TRBJ2-5; clone size: many; CDR3 DNA: TGTGCCATCAGCGAGGGGTCGGCAAGCGCGGGCCAAGAGACCCAGTACTTC; CDR3 protein: CAISEGSASAGQETQYF
D gene: -; CDR3 length: 15; V gene: TRBV27; J gene: TRBJ2-7; clone size: few; CDR3 DNA: TGTGCCAGCTTCGGCTTGAATAGCCCAACTGGCGAGCAGTACTTC; CDR3 protein: CASFGLNSPTGEQYF
D gene: -; CDR3 length: 12; V gene: TRBV12-3/TRBV12-4; J gene: TRBJ2-3; clone size: many; CDR3 DNA: TGTGCCAGCAGTTTAAATAGTGATACGCAGTATTTT; CDR3 protein: CASSLNSDTQYF
D gene: -; CDR3 length: 16; V gene: TRBV3-1; J gene: TRBJ2-7; clone size: many; CDR3 DNA: TGTGCCAGCAGCCCCTTCCCACAGGGATCTCCCCACGAGCAGTACTTC; CDR3 protein: CASSPFPQGSPHEQYF
D gene: -; CDR3 length: 13; V gene: TRBV10-3; J gene: TRBJ2-7; clone size: many; CDR3 DNA: TGTGCCATCAGTGAGCCCCCAGGGAGGTCGCAGTACTTC; CDR3 protein: CAISEPPGRSQYF
D gene: -; CDR3 length: 13; V gene: TRBV5-6; J gene: TRBJ2-5; clone size: many; CDR3 DNA: TGTGCCAGCAGCTTGCTCTACCAAGAGACCCAGTACTTC; CDR3 protein: CASSLLYQETQYF
D gene: TRBD2; CDR3 length: 15; V gene: TRBV29-1; J gene: TRBJ2-1; clone size: -; CDR3 DNA: TGCAGCGTTGAAGTCGGACTAGCGGGCTACAATGAGCAGTTCTTC; CDR3 protein: CSVEVGLAGYNEQFF
D gene: -; CDR3 length: 13; V gene: TRBV11-2; J gene: TRBJ2-7; clone size: many; CDR3 DNA: TGTGCCAGCAGCACGACCCGAGTCCACGAGCAGTACTTC; CDR3 protein: CASSTTRVHEQYF
D gene: -; CDR3 length: 16; V gene: TRBV30; J gene: TRBJ2-1; clone size: many; CDR3 DNA: TGTGCCTGGAGGGCAACCGGTCAGTTTCGGTCCAATGAGCAGTTCTTC; CDR3 protein: CAWRATGQFRSNEQFF
D gene: -; CDR3 length: 13; V gene: TRBV18; J gene: TRBJ2-1; clone size: many; CDR3 DNA: TGTGCCAGCTCACCCCTAGTTCGTAATGAGCAGTTCTTC; CDR3 protein: CASSPLVRNEQFF
D gene: TRBD1; CDR3 length: 13; V gene: TRBV27; J gene: TRBJ1-1; clone size: many; CDR3 DNA: TGTGCCAGCAGTTTACAGGGGGTCACTGAAGCTTTCTTT; CDR3 protein: CASSLQGVTEAFF
D gene: TRBD1; CDR3 length: 16; V gene: TRBV14; J gene: TRBJ1-3; clone size: -; CDR3 DNA: TGTGCCAGCAGCCAAGGGACAGGCCTCGCTGGAAACACCATATATTTT; CDR3 protein: CASSQGTGLAGNTIYF
D gene: -; CDR3 length: 13; V gene: TRBV10-3; J gene: TRBJ2-7; clone size: many; CDR3 DNA: TGTGCCATCAGTGATTCGACCTCCTACGAGCAGTACTTC; CDR3 protein: CAISDSTSYEQYF
D gene: -; CDR3 length: 14; V gene: TRBV20-1; J gene: TRBJ2-7; clone size: many; CDR3 DNA: TGCAGTGCTAGAGTTCGGGGGAGTTCCTACGAGCAGTACTTC; CDR3 protein: CSARVRGSSYEQYF
D gene: TRBD2; CDR3 length: 11; V gene: TRBV10-3; J gene: TRBJ2-5; clone size: many; CDR3 DNA: TGTGCCATCGGACTAGCGGAGACCCAGTACTTC; CDR3 protein: CAIGLAETQYF
D gene: TRBD1; CDR3 length: 15; V gene: TRBV12-3/TRBV12-4; J gene: TRBJ2-2; clone size: -; CDR3 DNA: TGTGCCAGCAGAAGTAGAGGACAGGGGGCCGGGGAGCTGTTTTTT; CDR3 protein: CASRSRGQGAGELFF
D gene: -; CDR3 length: 16; V gene: TRBV11-2; J gene: TRBJ2-1; clone size: many; CDR3 DNA: TGTGCCAGCAGCAACTTGAGGACAAGGACAACCAATGAGCAGTTCTTC; CDR3 protein: CASSNLRTRTTNEQFF
D gene: -; CDR3 length: 15; V gene: TRBV20-1; J gene: TRBJ2-3; clone size: many; CDR3 DNA: TGCAGTGCCCCGGGACTGAGGGGTTTCACAGATACGCAGTATTTT; CDR3 protein: CSAPGLRGFTDTQYF
D gene: TRBD2; CDR3 length: 17; V gene: TRBV20-1; J gene: TRBJ2-3; clone size: many; CDR3 DNA: TGCAGTGCTAGTGGGGACCTGGGACTAGCGGGAGGAGATACGCAGTATTTT; CDR3 protein: CSASGDLGLAGGDTQYF
D gene: -; CDR3 length: 13; V gene: TRBV29-1; J gene: TRBJ2-7; clone size: few; CDR3 DNA: TGCAGCGTTGTTTCTTGGAGCTCCTACGAGCAGTACTTC; CDR3 protein: CSVVSWSSYEQYF
D gene: -; CDR3 length: 12; V gene: TRBV12-3/TRBV12-4; J gene: TRBJ1-2; clone size: many; CDR3 DNA: TGTGCCAGCAGCTCGGTGCACTATGGCTACACCTTC; CDR3 protein: CASSSVHYGYTF
D gene: -; CDR3 length: 15; V gene: TRBV12-3/TRBV12-4; J gene: TRBJ2-3; clone size: -; CDR3 DNA: TGTGCCAGCAGTAAGACGACCGGAGGCACAGATACGCAGTATTTT; CDR3 protein: CASSKTTGGTDTQYF
D gene: -; CDR3 length: 9; V gene: TRBV27; J gene: TRBJ2-3; clone size: -; CDR3 DNA: TGTGCCAGCGGGCCTGCGCAGTATTTT; CDR3 protein: CASGPAQYF
D gene: -; CDR3 length: 12; V gene: TRBV11-3; J gene: TRBJ2-1; clone size: -; CDR3 DNA: TGTGCCAGCAGCTTAGGTCCTCATGAGCAGTTCTTC; CDR3 protein: CASSLGPHEQFF